A selection of T cell receptor beta chains follows, all from one sample in a study of blood T cell repertoires in COVID-19. Repertoires were generated with immunoSEQ multiplex PCR, while TCRdb's copy carries only in-frame clones and drops some. This table holds about 220,000 clones, 80% found once. Sequences were obtained from peripheral blood. The receptor set was obtained from a human donor in a cohort sampled during active COVID-19. CDR3s include the opening cysteine and the closing phenylalanine or tryptophan. D genes are given only for firm matches. Expanded clones are given a class, and other clones once, few, many or no size at all.

V gene: TRBV18
J gene: TRBJ2-2
D gene: NA
clone size: once
CDR3 DNA: TGTGCCAGCTCACCTCTAAGCGATAACACCGGGGAGCTGTTTTTT
CDR3 protein: CASSPLSDNTGELFF

V gene: TRBV19
J gene: TRBJ1-6
D gene: TRBD1
clone size: NA
CDR3 DNA: TGTGCCAGTAGTATACAGGGGGCGCTTAATTCACCCCTCCACTTT
CDR3 protein: CASSIQGALNSPLHF

V gene: TRBV5-5
J gene: TRBJ1-5
D gene: NA
clone size: NA
CDR3 DNA: TGTGCCAGCAGCTTGTATAGCAATCAGCCCCAGCATTTT
CDR3 protein: CASSLYSNQPQHF

V gene: TRBV25-1
J gene: TRBJ2-5
D gene: NA
clone size: NA
CDR3 DNA: TGTGCCAGCAGTCCGAGGTTCTTATACCAAGAGACCCAGTACTTC
CDR3 protein: CASSPRFLYQETQYF

V gene: TRBV4-3
J gene: TRBJ2-5
D gene: TRBD1
clone size: NA
CDR3 DNA: TGCGCCAGCAGCCAAGTTCCGGGACAGCAAGAGACCCAGTACTTC
CDR3 protein: CASSQVPGQQETQYF

V gene: TRBV6-5
J gene: TRBJ2-7
D gene: NA
clone size: NA
CDR3 DNA: TGTGCCAGCAGTTGGACAGAGTCCTACGAGCAGTACTTC
CDR3 protein: CASSWTESYEQYF

V gene: TRBV21-1
J gene: TRBJ2-7
D gene: NA
clone size: NA
CDR3 DNA: TGTGCCAGCGTTATAGATCTTATGGCGGACGAGCAGTACTTC
CDR3 protein: CASVIDLMADEQYF

V gene: TRBV28
J gene: TRBJ1-5
D gene: TRBD1
clone size: NA
CDR3 DNA: TGTGCCAGCAGTTTAAACGGACAGGGGGTTCGGCCCCAGCATTTT
CDR3 protein: CASSLNGQGVRPQHF

V gene: TRBV24-1
J gene: TRBJ1-2
D gene: NA
clone size: NA
CDR3 DNA: TGTGCCCCCCGCCCCGGGGTGGGCTACACCTTC
CDR3 protein: CAPRPGVGYTF

V gene: TRBV28
J gene: TRBJ2-7
D gene: TRBD2
clone size: NA
CDR3 DNA: TGTGCCAGCAGTCCTAGCGGGAGGCCCTACGAGCAGTACTTC
CDR3 protein: CASSPSGRPYEQYF

V gene: TRBV5-1
J gene: TRBJ2-7
D gene: NA
clone size: once
CDR3 DNA: TGCGCCAGCAGCTTGGAGTCGGTCCGGGAGCAGTACTTC
CDR3 protein: CASSLESVREQYF

V gene: TRBV6-5
J gene: TRBJ1-5
D gene: NA
clone size: NA
CDR3 DNA: TGTGCCAGCAGTTCCCAGGGTGGAAGCAATCAGCCCCAGCATTTT
CDR3 protein: CASSSQGGSNQPQHF

V gene: TRBV10-2
J gene: TRBJ2-2
D gene: NA
clone size: many
CDR3 DNA: TGCGCCAGCGGGCGGGAGAACACCGGGGAGCTGTTTTTT
CDR3 protein: CASGRENTGELFF

V gene: TRBV6-5
J gene: TRBJ1-4
D gene: TRBD1
clone size: once
CDR3 DNA: TGTGCCAGCAGTTACTCGAGGAGGGGGCATAAACTGTTTTTT
CDR3 protein: CASSYSRRGHKLFF

V gene: TRBV7-3
J gene: TRBJ2-7
D gene: TRBD2
clone size: once
CDR3 DNA: TGTGCCAGCAGCTTAACATGGGAGACTAGCGGGGGGGATCACGAGCAGTACTTC
CDR3 protein: CASSLTWETSGGDHEQYF

V gene: TRBV4-3
J gene: TRBJ1-6
D gene: NA
clone size: NA
CDR3 DNA: TGCGCCAGCAGCCAAGTTCCGCAGGGGAATTCACCCCTCCACTTT
CDR3 protein: CASSQVPQGNSPLHF

V gene: TRBV5-1
J gene: TRBJ2-3
D gene: NA
clone size: NA
CDR3 DNA: TGCGCCAGCAGCTTGGAACAGGGACGTTACACAGATACGCAGTATTTT
CDR3 protein: CASSLEQGRYTDTQYF

V gene: TRBV30
J gene: TRBJ1-5
D gene: NA
clone size: NA
CDR3 DNA: TGTGCCTGGAGTGTACTAGGGAGGGAGGACCAGCCCCAGCATTTT
CDR3 protein: CAWSVLGREDQPQHF

V gene: TRBV28
J gene: TRBJ1-1
D gene: NA
clone size: NA
CDR3 DNA: TGTGCCAGCAGTTTAAGGTTCGGCAGGGGCTCCACTGAAGCTTTCTTT
CDR3 protein: CASSLRFGRGSTEAFF

V gene: TRBV4-3
J gene: TRBJ1-4
D gene: TRBD1
clone size: NA
CDR3 DNA: TGCGCCAGCAGCGATCGAACAGGGGGCTCAGGAACTAATGAAAAACTGTTTTTT
CDR3 protein: CASSDRTGGSGTNEKLFF

V gene: TRBV27
J gene: TRBJ2-3
D gene: NA
clone size: NA
CDR3 DNA: TGTGCCAGCAGTTTACTACCGGTCAAACGGGATACGCAGTATTTT
CDR3 protein: CASSLLPVKRDTQYF

V gene: TRBV24-1
J gene: TRBJ1-1
D gene: NA
clone size: NA
CDR3 DNA: TGTGCCACCTCGGACAGAATGAACACTGAAGCTTTCTTT
CDR3 protein: CATSDRMNTEAFF

V gene: TRBV28
J gene: TRBJ1-2
D gene: NA
clone size: NA
CDR3 DNA: TGTGCCAGCAGTTTACCCGGGTATGGCTACACCTTC
CDR3 protein: CASSLPGYGYTF

V gene: TRBV19
J gene: TRBJ1-1
D gene: TRBD1
clone size: NA
CDR3 DNA: TGTGCCAGTAGCCCTATTTTGGGACAGGGCAACACTGAAGCTTTCTTT
CDR3 protein: CASSPILGQGNTEAFF

V gene: TRBV28
J gene: TRBJ2-5
D gene: TRBD2
clone size: NA
CDR3 DNA: TGTGCCAGCAGTTTGGGGGGACTAGCGGGACGATGGGAGACCCAGTACTTC
CDR3 protein: CASSLGGLAGRWETQYF

V gene: TRBV25-1
J gene: TRBJ1-2
D gene: TRBD1
clone size: few
CDR3 DNA: TGTGCCAGCAGGCCCACCGGGACAGTTGGCTACACCTTC
CDR3 protein: CASRPTGTVGYTF

V gene: TRBV28
J gene: TRBJ2-1
D gene: TRBD2
clone size: NA
CDR3 DNA: TGTGCCAGCAGTTTCCCGGGCGGGGGCAATGAGCAGTTCTTC
CDR3 protein: CASSFPGGGNEQFF

V gene: TRBV29-1
J gene: TRBJ2-1
D gene: TRBD2
clone size: NA
CDR3 DNA: TGCAGCGTCGGACTAGCGGGAGAAAATGAGCAGTTCTTC
CDR3 protein: CSVGLAGENEQFF

V gene: TRBV27
J gene: TRBJ1-6
D gene: NA
clone size: once
CDR3 DNA: TGTGCCAGCAGGTACAGGGTGAGCTCCTATAATTCACCCCTCCACTTT
CDR3 protein: CASRYRVSSYNSPLHF

V gene: TRBV30
J gene: TRBJ2-3
D gene: TRBD1
clone size: NA
CDR3 DNA: TGTGCCTGGAGTGCTGGGACAGGGGGAACAGATACGCAGTATTTT
CDR3 protein: CAWSAGTGGTDTQYF

V gene: TRBV9
J gene: TRBJ2-7
D gene: TRBD1
clone size: NA
CDR3 DNA: TGTGCCAGCAGCGAATCGGGACAGGTCTCCTACGAGCAGTACTTC
CDR3 protein: CASSESGQVSYEQYF

V gene: TRBV28
J gene: TRBJ1-1
D gene: NA
clone size: few
CDR3 DNA: TGTGCCAGCAGTTTTTTCGGGGGAGGCACTGAAGCTTTCTTT
CDR3 protein: CASSFFGGGTEAFF

V gene: TRBV2
J gene: TRBJ1-5
D gene: TRBD1
clone size: NA
CDR3 DNA: TGTGCCAGCAGGAGACAGGGGGGCAATCAGCCCCAGCATTTT
CDR3 protein: CASRRQGGNQPQHF

V gene: TRBV2
J gene: TRBJ2-1
D gene: TRBD2
clone size: NA
CDR3 DNA: TGTGCCAGCAGTGAAGAGGGGACTAGCGGGTTCGATGAGCAGTTCTTC
CDR3 protein: CASSEEGTSGFDEQFF

V gene: TRBV27
J gene: TRBJ2-7
D gene: NA
clone size: few
CDR3 DNA: TGTGCCAGCAGTCCTGAGGGATACGAGCAGTACTTC
CDR3 protein: CASSPEGYEQYF

V gene: TRBV12-3/TRBV12-4
J gene: TRBJ2-7
D gene: NA
clone size: NA
CDR3 DNA: TGTGCCAGCAGTCCTAGACAGAACGGCGAGCAGTACTTC
CDR3 protein: CASSPRQNGEQYF

V gene: TRBV28
J gene: TRBJ2-7
D gene: TRBD2
clone size: NA
CDR3 DNA: TGTGCCAGCAGGCTAGCGGGAGAGACCTACGAGCAGTACTTC
CDR3 protein: CASRLAGETYEQYF

V gene: TRBV2
J gene: TRBJ2-7
D gene: TRBD1
clone size: NA
CDR3 DNA: TGTGCCAGCAGGGGGGACAGGGCGGCCTACGAGCAGTACTTC
CDR3 protein: CASRGDRAAYEQYF

V gene: TRBV7-2
J gene: TRBJ1-1
D gene: TRBD1
clone size: NA
CDR3 DNA: TGTGCCAGCAGCAAAGGGACAGGGGCAGGGGACACTGAAGCTTTCTTT
CDR3 protein: CASSKGTGAGDTEAFF

V gene: TRBV14
J gene: TRBJ1-3
D gene: NA
clone size: NA
CDR3 DNA: TGTGCCAGCAGCCAAGGACGAGGCAACACCATATATTTT
CDR3 protein: CASSQGRGNTIYF

V gene: TRBV11-3
J gene: TRBJ2-1
D gene: TRBD2
clone size: NA
CDR3 DNA: TGTGCCAGCAGCCCCGGGGGGACTAGCGGGGTTGTCTACAATGAGCAGTTCTTC
CDR3 protein: CASSPGGTSGVVYNEQFF

V gene: TRBV6-2/TRBV6-3
J gene: TRBJ2-7
D gene: TRBD1
clone size: NA
CDR3 DNA: TGTGCCAGCAGTTACTTCGGGACAGGGATCCACGAGCAGTACTTC
CDR3 protein: CASSYFGTGIHEQYF

V gene: TRBV18
J gene: TRBJ2-3
D gene: TRBD2
clone size: NA
CDR3 DNA: TGTGCCAGCTCACCACCCGGCGGGAGTAGGGCAGATACGCAGTATTTT
CDR3 protein: CASSPPGGSRADTQYF

V gene: TRBV14
J gene: TRBJ2-7
D gene: TRBD1
clone size: once
CDR3 DNA: TGTGCCAGCAGCCTCGGACAGGGGGGGTACGAGCAGTACTTC
CDR3 protein: CASSLGQGGYEQYF

V gene: TRBV7-9
J gene: TRBJ2-7
D gene: NA
clone size: once
CDR3 DNA: TGTGCCATCCGACGCCGGGACTCGCCCTACGAGCAGTACTTC
CDR3 protein: CAIRRRDSPYEQYF

V gene: TRBV6-1
J gene: TRBJ1-1
D gene: NA
clone size: NA
CDR3 DNA: TGTGCCAGCAGTGATGGAGGGACTCTTTCTCTCGGAGCTTTCTTT
CDR3 protein: CASSDGGTLSLGAFF

V gene: TRBV5-6
J gene: TRBJ1-1
D gene: NA
clone size: NA
CDR3 DNA: TGTGCCAGCAGCCTCTCACAGGGTCTCGTCACTGAAGCTTTCTTT
CDR3 protein: CASSLSQGLVTEAFF

V gene: TRBV6-2/TRBV6-3
J gene: TRBJ1-2
D gene: NA
clone size: NA
CDR3 DNA: TGTGCCAGCAGCTTTGGGGGGAGCTACACCTTC
CDR3 protein: CASSFGGSYTF

V gene: TRBV27
J gene: TRBJ2-5
D gene: TRBD2
clone size: few
CDR3 DNA: TGTGCCAGCACCCGTAGCGGGACCCAGACCCAGTACTTC
CDR3 protein: CASTRSGTQTQYF

V gene: TRBV10-3
J gene: TRBJ1-1
D gene: NA
clone size: NA
CDR3 DNA: TGTGCCATCAGTGAGCTTAATCGAAGAGGGGGCACTGAAGCTTTCTTT
CDR3 protein: CAISELNRRGGTEAFF

V gene: TRBV4-2
J gene: TRBJ2-7
D gene: NA
clone size: NA
CDR3 DNA: TGTGCCAGCAGCCAAGTAGACAGAACCTACGAGCAGTACTTC
CDR3 protein: CASSQVDRTYEQYF

V gene: TRBV19
J gene: TRBJ1-1
D gene: NA
clone size: NA
CDR3 DNA: TGTGCCAGTAGTTTTTCCAGGGGCACTGAAGCTTTCTTT
CDR3 protein: CASSFSRGTEAFF